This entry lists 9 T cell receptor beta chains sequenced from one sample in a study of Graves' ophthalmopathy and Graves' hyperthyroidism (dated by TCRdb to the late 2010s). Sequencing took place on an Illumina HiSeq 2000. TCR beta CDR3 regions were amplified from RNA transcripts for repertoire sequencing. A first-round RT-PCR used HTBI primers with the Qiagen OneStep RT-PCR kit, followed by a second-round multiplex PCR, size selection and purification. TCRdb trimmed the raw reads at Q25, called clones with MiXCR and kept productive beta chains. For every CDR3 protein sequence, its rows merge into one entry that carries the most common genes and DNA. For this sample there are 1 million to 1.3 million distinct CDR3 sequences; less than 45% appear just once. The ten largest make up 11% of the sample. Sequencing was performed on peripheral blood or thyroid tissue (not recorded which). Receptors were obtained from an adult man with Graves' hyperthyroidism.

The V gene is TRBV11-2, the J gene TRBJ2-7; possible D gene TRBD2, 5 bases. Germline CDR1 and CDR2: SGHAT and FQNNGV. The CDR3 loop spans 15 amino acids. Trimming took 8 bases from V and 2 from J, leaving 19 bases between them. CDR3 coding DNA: TGTGCCAGCTCACTGCGGACGGGGATCACCTACGAGCAGTACTTC. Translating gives CASSLRTGITYEQYF.

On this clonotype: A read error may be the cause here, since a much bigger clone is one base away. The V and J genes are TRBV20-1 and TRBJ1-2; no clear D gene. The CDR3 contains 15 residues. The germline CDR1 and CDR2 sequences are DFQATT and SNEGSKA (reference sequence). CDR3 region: CSAGDRFKVNYGYTF. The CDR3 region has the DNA TGCAGTGCTGGAGATAGGTTCAAAGTTAACTATGGCTACACCTTC.

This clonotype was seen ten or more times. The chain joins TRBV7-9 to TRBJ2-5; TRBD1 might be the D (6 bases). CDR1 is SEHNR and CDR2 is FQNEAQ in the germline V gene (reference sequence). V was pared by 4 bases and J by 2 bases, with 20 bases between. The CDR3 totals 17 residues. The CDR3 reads CASSSYSLRTAQETQYF. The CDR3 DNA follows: TGTGCCAGCAGCTCATATAGCCTTCGGACAGCACAAGAGACCCAGTACTTC. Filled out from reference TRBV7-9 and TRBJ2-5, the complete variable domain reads DTGVSQNPRHKITKRGQNVTFRCDPISEHNRLYWYRQTLGQGPEFLTYFQNEAQLEKSRLLSDRFSAERPKGSFSTLEIQRTEQGDSAMYLCASSSYSLRTAQETQYFGPGTRLLVL.

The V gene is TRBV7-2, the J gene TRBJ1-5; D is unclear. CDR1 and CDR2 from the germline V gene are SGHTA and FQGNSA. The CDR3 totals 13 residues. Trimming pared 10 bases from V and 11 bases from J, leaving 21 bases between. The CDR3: CATHPGSQETQHF. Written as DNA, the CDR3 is TGTGCCACCCACCCGGGTTCTCAAGAGACCCAGCATTTT.

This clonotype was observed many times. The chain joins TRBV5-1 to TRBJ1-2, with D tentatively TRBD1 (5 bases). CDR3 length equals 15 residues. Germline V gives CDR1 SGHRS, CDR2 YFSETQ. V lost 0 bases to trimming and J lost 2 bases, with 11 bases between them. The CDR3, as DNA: TGCGCCAGCAGCTTGGAGGGGAGCGGAAACTATGGCTACACCTTC. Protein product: CASSLEGSGNYGYTF.

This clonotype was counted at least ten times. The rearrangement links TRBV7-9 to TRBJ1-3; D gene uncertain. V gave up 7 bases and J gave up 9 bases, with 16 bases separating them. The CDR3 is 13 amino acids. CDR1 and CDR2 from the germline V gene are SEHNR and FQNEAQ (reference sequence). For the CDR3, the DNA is TGTGCCAGCATGGCCGTCGCTGGGAGCACCATATATTTT. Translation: CASMAVAGSTIYF.

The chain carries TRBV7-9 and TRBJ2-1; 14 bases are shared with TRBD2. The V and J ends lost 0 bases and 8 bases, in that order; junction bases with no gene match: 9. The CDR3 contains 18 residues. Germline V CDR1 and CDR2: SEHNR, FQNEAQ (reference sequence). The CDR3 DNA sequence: TGTGCCAGCAGCTTAGCGGAGGGACTAGCGGGAGTGGGGGATGAGCAGTTCTTC. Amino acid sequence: CASSLAEGLAGVGDEQFF.

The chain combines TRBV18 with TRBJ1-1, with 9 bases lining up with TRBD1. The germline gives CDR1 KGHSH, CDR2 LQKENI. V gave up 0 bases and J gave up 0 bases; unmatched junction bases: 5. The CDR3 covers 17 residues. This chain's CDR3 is CASSPPGTGPMNTEAFF. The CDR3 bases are TGTGCCAGCTCACCACCAGGGACAGGGCCTATGAACACTGAAGCTTTCTTT.

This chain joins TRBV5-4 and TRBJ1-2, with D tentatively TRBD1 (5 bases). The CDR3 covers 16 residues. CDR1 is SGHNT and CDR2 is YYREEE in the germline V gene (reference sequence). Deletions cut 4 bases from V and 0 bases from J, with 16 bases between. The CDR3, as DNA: TGTGCCAGCAGCCCCGGGACGGAACTAGCTAACTATGGCTACACCTTC. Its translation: CASSPGTELANYGYTF.